The clone carrying this T cell receptor beta chain appeared a few times. Its antigen is not known. Unmatched junction bases numbered 9, after V lost 5 bases and J lost 6 bases. This CDR3 spans 16 amino acids. This specimen belongs to a study of response to subunit inactivated influenza vaccine. Overall study findings and caveats: The study's authors posited that every seasonal influenza vaccination enlists few new T cells.

TCRdb fed the RT-PCR reads into MiXCR, producing one record per CDR3 protein. The sample has hundreds of thousands of distinct CDR3 sequences; under 9% are singletons. The sequences come from PBMCs from blood, collected less than 25 months after vaccination. The chain links TRBV12-3 or TRBV12-4 to TRBJ2-2, with 10 bases fitting TRBD1. The origin of this receptor is a man in his fifties or sixties who received an inactivated influenza vaccine. The CDR3 bases are TGTGCCAGCAGTCTCGGGACAGGGGATTGGGCCGGGGAGCTGTTTTTT. Residues: CASSLGTGDWAGELFF.